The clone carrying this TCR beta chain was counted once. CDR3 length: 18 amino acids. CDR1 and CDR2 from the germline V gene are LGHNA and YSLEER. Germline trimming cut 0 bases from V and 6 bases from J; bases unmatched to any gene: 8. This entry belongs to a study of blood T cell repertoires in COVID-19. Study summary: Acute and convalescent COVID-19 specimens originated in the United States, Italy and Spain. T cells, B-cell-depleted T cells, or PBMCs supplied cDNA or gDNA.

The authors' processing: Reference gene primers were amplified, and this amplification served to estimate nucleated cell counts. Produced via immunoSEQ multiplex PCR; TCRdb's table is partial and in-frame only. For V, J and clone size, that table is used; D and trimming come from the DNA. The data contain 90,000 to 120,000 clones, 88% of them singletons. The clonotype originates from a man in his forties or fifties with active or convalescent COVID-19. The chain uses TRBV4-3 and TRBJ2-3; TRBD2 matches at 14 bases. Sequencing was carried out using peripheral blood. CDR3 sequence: CASSQEWGLAGDTDTQYF. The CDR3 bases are TGCGCCAGCAGCCAAGAGTGGGGACTAGCGGGAGATACCGATACGCAGTATTTT.